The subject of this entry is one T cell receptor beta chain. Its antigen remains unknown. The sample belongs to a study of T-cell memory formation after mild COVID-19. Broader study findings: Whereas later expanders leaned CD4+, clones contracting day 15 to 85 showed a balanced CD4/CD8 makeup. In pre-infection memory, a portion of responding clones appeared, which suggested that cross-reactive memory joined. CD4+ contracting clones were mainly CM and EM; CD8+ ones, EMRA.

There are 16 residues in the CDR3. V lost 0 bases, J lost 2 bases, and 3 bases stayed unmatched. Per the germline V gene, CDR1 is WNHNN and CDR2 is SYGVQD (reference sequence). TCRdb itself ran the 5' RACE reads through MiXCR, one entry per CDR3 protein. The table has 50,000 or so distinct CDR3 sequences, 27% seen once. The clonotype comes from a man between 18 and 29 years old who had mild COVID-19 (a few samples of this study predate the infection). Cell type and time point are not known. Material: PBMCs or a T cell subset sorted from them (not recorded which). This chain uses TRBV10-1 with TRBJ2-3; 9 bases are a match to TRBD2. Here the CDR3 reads CASSESSGGNTDTQYF. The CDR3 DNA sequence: TGCGCCAGCAGTGAGTCGAGCGGGGGGAACACAGATACGCAGTATTTT.